This TCR beta chain emerged from a study of T cells expressing NK-cell markers. In the study overall: Seven of eight sequenced donors tested HCMV-seropositive; one tested seronegative.

Making the TCR beta cDNA relied on 5'RACE template switching with UMIs. After re-calling the 5' RACE reads, TCRdb lists one entry per CDR3 protein, DNA absent. Recorded here are some 440,000 distinct CDR3 sequences; the top ten clones represent 1.4%. Study-level results: Of the CD8+ T cell pool in over 5 donors, roughly 1.0-8% was accounted for by dominant NKG2C+ clonotypes. These clonotypes, the leaders elsewhere, also led the CD3+CD56-NKG2C+ fraction in a handful of donors.

Note on this clonotype: Antigen: not known.

The CDR3 is 17 amino acids. Germline V gives CDR1 KGHSH, CDR2 LQKENI. The gene calls are TRBV18 and TRBJ2-2; TCRdb lists TRBD2, though no DNA is available to test this call. This TCR came from a woman aged 50 to 60 in good health. Sequenced: blood T cells: a sorted CD56 or NKG2C T cell subset, CD4+ or CD8+ T cells, or bulk PBMC T cells (not recorded which). The CDR3 sequence is CASSPSASGENTGELFF.